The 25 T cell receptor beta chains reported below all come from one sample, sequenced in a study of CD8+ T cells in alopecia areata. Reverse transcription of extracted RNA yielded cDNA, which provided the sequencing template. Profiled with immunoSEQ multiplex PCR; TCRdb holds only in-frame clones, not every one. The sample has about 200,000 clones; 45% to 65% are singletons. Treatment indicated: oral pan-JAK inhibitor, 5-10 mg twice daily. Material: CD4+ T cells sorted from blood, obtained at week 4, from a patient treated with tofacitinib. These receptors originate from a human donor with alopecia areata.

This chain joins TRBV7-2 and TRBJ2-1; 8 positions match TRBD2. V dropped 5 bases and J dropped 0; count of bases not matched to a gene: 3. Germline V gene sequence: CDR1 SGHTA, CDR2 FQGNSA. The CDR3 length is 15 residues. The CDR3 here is CASSLGGASYNEQFF. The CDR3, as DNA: TGTGCCAGCAGCCTCGGGGGGGCCTCCTACAATGAGCAGTTCTTC. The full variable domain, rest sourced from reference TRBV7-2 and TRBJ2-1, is GAGVSQSPSNKVTEKGKDVELRCDPISGHTALYWYRQSLGQGLEFLIYFQGNSAPDKSGLPSDRFSAERTGGSVSTLTIQRTQQEDSAVYLCASSLGGASYNEQFFGPGTRLTVL.

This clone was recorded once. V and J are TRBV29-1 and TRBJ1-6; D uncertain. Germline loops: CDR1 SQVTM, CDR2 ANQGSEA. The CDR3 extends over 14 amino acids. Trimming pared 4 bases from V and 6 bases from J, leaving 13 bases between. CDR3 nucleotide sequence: TGCAGCGTTGTGAAGGGAGGAAGTAATTCACCCCTCCACTTT. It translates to CSVVKGGSNSPLHF.

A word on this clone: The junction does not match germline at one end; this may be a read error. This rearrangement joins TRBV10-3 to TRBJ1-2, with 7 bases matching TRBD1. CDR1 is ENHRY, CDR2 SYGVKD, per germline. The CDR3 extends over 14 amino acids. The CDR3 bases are TGTGCCAGCAGTGAAGCCGGGCAGGGGGATGGCTACACCTTC. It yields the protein CASSEAGQGDGYTF.

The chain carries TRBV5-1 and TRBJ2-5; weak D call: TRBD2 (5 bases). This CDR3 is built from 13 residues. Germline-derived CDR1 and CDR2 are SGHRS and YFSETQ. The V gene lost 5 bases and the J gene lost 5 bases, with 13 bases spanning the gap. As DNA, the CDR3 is TGCGCCAGCAGAAGGGCCGGGATTGAGACCCAGTACTTC. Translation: CASRRAGIETQYF. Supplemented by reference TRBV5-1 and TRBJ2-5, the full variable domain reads KAGVTQTPRYLIKTRGQQVTLSCSPISGHRSVSWYQQTPGQGLQFLFEYFSETQRNKGNFPGRFSGRQFSNSRSEMNVSTLELGDSALYLCASRRAGIETQYFGPGTRLLVL.

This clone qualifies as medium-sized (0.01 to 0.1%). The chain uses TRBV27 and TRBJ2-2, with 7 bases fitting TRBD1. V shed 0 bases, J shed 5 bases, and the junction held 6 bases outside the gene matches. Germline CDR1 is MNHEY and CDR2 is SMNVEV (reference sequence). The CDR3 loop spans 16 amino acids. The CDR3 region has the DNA TGTGCCAGCAGTTTATCGGAAGGGGGCGAAACCGGGGAGCTGTTTTTT. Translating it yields CASSLSEGGETGELFF.

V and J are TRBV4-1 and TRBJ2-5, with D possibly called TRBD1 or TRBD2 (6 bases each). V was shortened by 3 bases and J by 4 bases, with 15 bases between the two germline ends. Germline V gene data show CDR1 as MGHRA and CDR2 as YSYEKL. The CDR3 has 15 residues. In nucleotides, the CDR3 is TGCGCCAGCAGCCATCCCGGGGGCGAGGGAGAGACCCAGTACTTC. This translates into CASSHPGGEGETQYF.

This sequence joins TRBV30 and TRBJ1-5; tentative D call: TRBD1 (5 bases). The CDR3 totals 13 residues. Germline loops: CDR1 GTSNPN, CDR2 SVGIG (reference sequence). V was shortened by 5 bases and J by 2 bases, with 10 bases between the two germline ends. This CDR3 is CAWASRGNQPQHF. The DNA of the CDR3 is TGTGCCTGGGCTAGCAGGGGCAATCAGCCCCAGCATTTT.

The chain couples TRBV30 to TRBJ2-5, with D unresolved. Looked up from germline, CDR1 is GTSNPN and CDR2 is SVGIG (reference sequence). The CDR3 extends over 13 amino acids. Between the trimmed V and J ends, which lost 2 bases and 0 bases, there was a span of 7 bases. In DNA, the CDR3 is TGTGCCTGGAGTTCGACTTACCAAGAGACCCAGTACTTC. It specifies CAWSSTYQETQYF.

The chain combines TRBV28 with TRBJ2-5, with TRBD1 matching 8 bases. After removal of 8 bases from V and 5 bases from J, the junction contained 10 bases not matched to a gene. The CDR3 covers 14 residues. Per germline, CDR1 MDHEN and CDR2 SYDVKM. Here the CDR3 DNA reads TGTGCCAGCGGGGCGGCAGGGGGCCGGGAGACCCAGTACTTC. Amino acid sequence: CASGAAGGRETQYF.

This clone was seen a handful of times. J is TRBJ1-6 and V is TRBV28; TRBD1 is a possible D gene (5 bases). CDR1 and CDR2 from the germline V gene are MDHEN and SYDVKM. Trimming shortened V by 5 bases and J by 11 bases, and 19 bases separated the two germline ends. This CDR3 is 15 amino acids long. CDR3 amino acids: CASSLREFRAAPLHF. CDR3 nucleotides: TGTGCCAGCAGTCTGCGGGAATTCAGGGCGGCACCCCTCCACTTT.

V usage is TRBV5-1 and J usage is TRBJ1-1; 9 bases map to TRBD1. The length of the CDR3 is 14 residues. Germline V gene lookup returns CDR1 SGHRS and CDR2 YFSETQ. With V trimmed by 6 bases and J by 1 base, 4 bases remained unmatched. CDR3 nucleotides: TGCGCCAGCAAACGGACAGGGGCGAACACTGAAGCTTTCTTT. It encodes CASKRTGANTEAFF.

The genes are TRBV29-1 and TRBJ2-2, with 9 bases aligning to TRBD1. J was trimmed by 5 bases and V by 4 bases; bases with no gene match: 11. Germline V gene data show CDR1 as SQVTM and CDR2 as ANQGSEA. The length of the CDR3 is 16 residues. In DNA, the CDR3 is TGCAGCGTTGTCCCGGGGGACAGGGTGGGGACCGGGGAGCTGTTTTTT. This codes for CSVVPGDRVGTGELFF.

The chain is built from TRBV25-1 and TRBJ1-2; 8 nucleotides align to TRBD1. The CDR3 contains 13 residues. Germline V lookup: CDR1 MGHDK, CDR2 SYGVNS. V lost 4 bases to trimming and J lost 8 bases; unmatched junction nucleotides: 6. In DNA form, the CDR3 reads TGTGCCAGCAGTGCGACAGGGGCAGGAGGCTACACCTTC. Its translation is CASSATGAGGYTF.

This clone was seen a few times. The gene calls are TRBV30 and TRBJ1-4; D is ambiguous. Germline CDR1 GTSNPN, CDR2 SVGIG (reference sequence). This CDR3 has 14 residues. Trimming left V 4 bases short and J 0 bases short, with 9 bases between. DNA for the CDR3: TGTGCCTGGACTGGGGATGCAACTAATGAAAAACTGTTTTTT. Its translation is CAWTGDATNEKLFF.

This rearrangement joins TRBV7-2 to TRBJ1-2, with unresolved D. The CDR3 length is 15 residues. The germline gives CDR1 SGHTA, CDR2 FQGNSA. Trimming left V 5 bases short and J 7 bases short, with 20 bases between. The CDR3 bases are TGTGCCAGCAGCCACCGGGAGCGATATAGCATTGGCTACACCTTC. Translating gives CASSHRERYSIGYTF.

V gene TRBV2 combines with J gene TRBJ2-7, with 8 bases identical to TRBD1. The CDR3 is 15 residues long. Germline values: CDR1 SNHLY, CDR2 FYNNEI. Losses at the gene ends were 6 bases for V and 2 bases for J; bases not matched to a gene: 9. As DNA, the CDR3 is TGTGCCAGCAGACGGGACAGGTCGTCCACCTACGAGCAGTACTTC. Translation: CASRRDRSSTYEQYF.

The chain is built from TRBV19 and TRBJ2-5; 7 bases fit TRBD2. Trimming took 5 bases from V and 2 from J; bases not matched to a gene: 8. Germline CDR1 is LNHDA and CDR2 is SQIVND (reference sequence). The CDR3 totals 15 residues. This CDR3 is CASSGYGGFQETQYF. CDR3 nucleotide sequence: TGTGCCAGTAGTGGCTACGGGGGGTTTCAAGAGACCCAGTACTTC.

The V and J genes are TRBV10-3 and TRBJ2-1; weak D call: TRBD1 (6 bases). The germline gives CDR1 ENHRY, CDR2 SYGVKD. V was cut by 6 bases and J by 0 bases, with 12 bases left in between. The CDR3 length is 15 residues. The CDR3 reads CAIRDTGTSYNEQFF. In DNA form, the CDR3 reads TGTGCCATCAGGGATACAGGGACCTCCTACAATGAGCAGTTCTTC.

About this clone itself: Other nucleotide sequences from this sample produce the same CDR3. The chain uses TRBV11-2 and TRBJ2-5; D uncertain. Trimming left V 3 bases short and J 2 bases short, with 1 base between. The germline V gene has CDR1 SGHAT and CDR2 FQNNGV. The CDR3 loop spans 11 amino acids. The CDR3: CASSLQETQYF. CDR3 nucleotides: TGTGCCAGCAGCTTGCAAGAGACCCAGTACTTC.

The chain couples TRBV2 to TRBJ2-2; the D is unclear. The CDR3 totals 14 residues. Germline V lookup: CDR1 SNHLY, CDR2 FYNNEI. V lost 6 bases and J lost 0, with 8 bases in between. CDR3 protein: CASRDGANTGELFF. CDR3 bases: TGTGCCAGCAGGGACGGAGCGAACACCGGGGAGCTGTTTTTT.

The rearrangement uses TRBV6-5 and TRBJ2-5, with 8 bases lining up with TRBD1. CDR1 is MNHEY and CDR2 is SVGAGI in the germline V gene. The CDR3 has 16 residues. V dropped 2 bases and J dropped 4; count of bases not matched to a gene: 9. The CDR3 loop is CASSYTGQGSSETQYF. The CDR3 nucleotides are TGTGCCAGCAGTTACACAGGACAGGGCTCTTCAGAGACCCAGTACTTC.

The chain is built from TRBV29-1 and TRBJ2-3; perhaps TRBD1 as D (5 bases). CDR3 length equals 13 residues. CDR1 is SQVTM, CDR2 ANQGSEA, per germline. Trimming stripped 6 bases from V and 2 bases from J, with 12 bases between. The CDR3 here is CSVPQGFTDTQYF. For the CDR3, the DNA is TGCAGCGTGCCCCAGGGTTTCACAGATACGCAGTATTTT.

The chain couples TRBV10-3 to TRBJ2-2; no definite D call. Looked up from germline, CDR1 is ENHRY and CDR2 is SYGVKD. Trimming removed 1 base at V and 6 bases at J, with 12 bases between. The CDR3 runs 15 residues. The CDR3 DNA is TGTGCCATCAGTGAGTTTCCTCTAGTTCCCGGGGAGCTGTTTTTT. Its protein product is CAISEFPLVPGELFF.

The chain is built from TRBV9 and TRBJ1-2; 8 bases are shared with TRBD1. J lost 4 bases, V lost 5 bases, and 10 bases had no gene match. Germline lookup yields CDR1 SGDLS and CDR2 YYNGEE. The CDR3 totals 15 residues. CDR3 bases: TGTGCCAGCAGGACGGGGGCAGGGGGCATCTATGGCTACACCTTC. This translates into CASRTGAGGIYGYTF.

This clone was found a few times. CDR3 protein: CSVEGGPNYGYTF. In DNA, the CDR3 is TGCAGCGTTGAGGGCGGACCTAACTATGGCTACACCTTC. V is TRBV29-1 and J is TRBJ1-2; D remains unclear. Trimming took off 3 bases at V and 0 bases at J, with 8 bases between the two ends. This CDR3 region has 13 residues. Germline CDR1 SQVTM, CDR2 ANQGSEA.